These T cell receptor beta chains were read from a single sample in a study of tumor-infiltrating lymphocytes in localized non-small cell lung cancer. The protocol was immunoSEQ multiplex PCR, while the TCRdb copy is restricted to in-frame clones and leaves out a portion. The sample lists 3,000 to 4,000 clones; 50% to 80% were seen once. Sequencing was carried out using uninvolved lung tissue not adjacent to the tumor. The origin of the receptors is a human donor with non-small cell lung cancer. Each CDR3 is given with its conserved first and last residue. A D gene is named only where the DNA matches it firmly. The listing skips clone size in some rows; elsewhere it reads once, few, many or a size class.

D gene,V gene,clone size,J gene,CDR3 DNA,CDR3 protein
-,TRBV7-2,-,TRBJ2-2,TGTGCCAGCAGCTTAGTAACAGTGGGGGAGCTGTTTTTT,CASSLVTVGELFF
-,TRBV9,-,TRBJ2-7,TGTGCCAGCAGTGAAAGCGACAGGAGTTACGAGCAGTACTTC,CASSESDRSYEQYF
-,TRBV7-2,-,TRBJ2-5,TGTGCCAGCAGCGATCGGGGGACAGAGGGCCGGGAGACCCAGTACTTC,CASSDRGTEGRETQYF
-,TRBV14,-,TRBJ2-7,TGTGCCAGCAGCCAAGCCGGAGCATGGTTGCGGAGGGACGAGCAGTACTTC,CASSQAGAWLRRDEQYF
-,TRBV7-2,-,TRBJ2-3,TGTGCCAGCAGCTCTTACACAGATACGCAGTATTTT,CASSSYTDTQYF
TRBD2,TRBV28,-,TRBJ2-1,TGTGCCAGCAGTTTACTAGCGGGAGTATTGGGCAATGAGCAGTTCTTC,CASSLLAGVLGNEQFF
-,TRBV7-2,-,TRBJ1-1,TGTGCCAGCAGTTTTAACAATGGGAACACTGAAGCTTTCTTT,CASSFNNGNTEAFF
-,TRBV11-1,once,TRBJ2-2,TGTGCCAGCAGCTTACCCCGCACCGGGGAGCTGTTTTTT,CASSLPRTGELFF
TRBD2,TRBV5-5,-,TRBJ2-3,TGTGCCAGCAGCTTGGGCGGGGGGGAGGATACGCAGTATTTT,CASSLGGGEDTQYF
-,TRBV7-9,few,TRBJ2-2,TGTGCCAGCAGCTTTGGTCTCACCGGGGAGCTGTTTTTT,CASSFGLTGELFF
-,TRBV6-5,few,TRBJ1-6,TGTGCCAGCGGCGACGGTAGCTCCTATAATTCACCCCTCCACTTT,CASGDGSSYNSPLHF
TRBD2,TRBV11-2,-,TRBJ2-1,TGTGCCAGCAGCCCTCGACTAGCGGGGGGGCTAACCTACAATGAGCAGTTCTTC,CASSPRLAGGLTYNEQFF
-,TRBV4-1,medium-sized,TRBJ1-4,TGCGCCAGCAGCCAAGATCCGGGATCAACTAATGAAAAACTGTTTTTT,CASSQDPGSTNEKLFF
-,TRBV7-2,-,TRBJ1-4,TGTGCCAGCAGCTTAGGCCTCCACCGGGGCGAGGAATTCAGTTTT,CASSLGLHRGEEFSF
TRBD1,TRBV19,-,TRBJ2-7,TGTGCCAGTAGTCCTCAGACAGGGGGGATACTATTCGAGCAGTACTTC,CASSPQTGGILFEQYF
-,TRBV2,once,TRBJ2-5,TGTGCCAGCAGGCGTGGGGTTGCGCAAGAGACCCAGTACTTC,CASRRGVAQETQYF
-,TRBV6-1,few,TRBJ1-1,TGTGCCAGCAGTACTCTGACAGTGAACACTGAAGCTTTCTTT,CASSTLTVNTEAFF
TRBD2,TRBV7-2,-,TRBJ2-7,TGTGCCAGCAGCTTAGGATCCGGGAGGTACGAGCAGTACTTC,CASSLGSGRYEQYF